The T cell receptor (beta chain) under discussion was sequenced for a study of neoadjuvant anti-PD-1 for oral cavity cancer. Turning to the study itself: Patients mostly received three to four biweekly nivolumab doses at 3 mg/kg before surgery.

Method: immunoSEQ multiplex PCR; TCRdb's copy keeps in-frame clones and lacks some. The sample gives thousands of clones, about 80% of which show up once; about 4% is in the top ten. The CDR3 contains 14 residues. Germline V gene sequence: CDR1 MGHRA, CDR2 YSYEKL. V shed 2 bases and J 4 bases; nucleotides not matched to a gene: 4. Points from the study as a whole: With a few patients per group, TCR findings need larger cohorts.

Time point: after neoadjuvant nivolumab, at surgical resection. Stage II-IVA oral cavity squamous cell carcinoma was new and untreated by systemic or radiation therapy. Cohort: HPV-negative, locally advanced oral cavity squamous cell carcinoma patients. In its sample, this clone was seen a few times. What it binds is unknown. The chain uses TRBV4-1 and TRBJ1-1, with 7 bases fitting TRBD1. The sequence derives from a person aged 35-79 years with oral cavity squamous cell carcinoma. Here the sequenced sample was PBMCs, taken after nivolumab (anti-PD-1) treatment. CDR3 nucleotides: TGCGCCAGCAGCCAATCCACAGGGGTCACTGAAGCTTTCTTT. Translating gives CASSQSTGVTEAFF.